This T cell receptor (beta chain) was observed in a study of blood T cell repertoires in COVID-19. Libraries were prepared by immunoSEQ multiplex PCR; TCRdb keeps only in-frame clonotypes and omits some of them. This repertoire shows around 40,000 clones, 70% to 90% found once; its top ten account for approximately 14%. CDR1 is WSHSY and CDR2 is SAAADI in the germline V gene. The trim removed 6 bases at V and 2 bases at J, leaving 2 bases unmatched. The CDR3 consists of 14 residues. Sequencing was performed on peripheral blood. This chain links TRBV10-2 with TRBJ2-1, with 9 bases aligning to TRBD1. The TCR comes from a human donor in a cohort sampled during active COVID-19. Written as DNA, the CDR3 is TGCGCCAGCAGGGGACAGGGAACCTACAATGAGCAGTTCTTC. This encodes CASRGQGTYNEQFF.